The 23 T cell receptor beta chains in this list originate from one sample, sequenced in a study of cytomegalovirus exposure and HLA in healthy donors. Generated by immunoSEQ multiplex PCR, the TCRdb table keeps only in-frame clones and is missing some. The sample records around 140,000 clones, 94% being singletons. Sequenced sample: PBMCs. These receptors originate from a man between 18 and 29 years old in good health and CMV-seropositive.

The chain has TRBV5-1 and TRBJ1-1; unclear D gene. V was trimmed by 0 bases and J by 0 bases, leaving 12 bases between them. The germline gives CDR1 SGHRS, CDR2 YFSETQ. This CDR3 region has 16 residues. The CDR3 reads CASSLVEGRMNTEAFF. CDR3 nucleotide sequence: TGCGCCAGCAGCTTGGTGGAGGGTCGAATGAACACTGAAGCTTTCTTT. Drawing the rest from reference TRBV5-1 and TRBJ1-1, the complete variable domain is KAGVTQTPRYLIKTRGQQVTLSCSPISGHRSVSWYQQTPGQGLQFLFEYFSETQRNKGNFPGRFSGRQFSNSRSEMNVSTLELGDSALYLCASSLVEGRMNTEAFFGQGTRLTVV.

The chain carries TRBV30 and TRBJ1-2, with 7 bases identical to TRBD1. CDR3 length: 13 amino acids. With 4 bases clipped from V and 2 bases from J, the junction kept 4 bases outside the gene matches. Germline V lookup: CDR1 GTSNPN, CDR2 SVGIG (reference sequence). CDR3 coding DNA: TGTGCCTGGAACCCCAGGGGGAACTATGGCTACACCTTC. Protein sequence: CAWNPRGNYGYTF.

The chain couples TRBV19 to TRBJ1-5, with TRBD1 as a possible D gene (6 bases). There are 13 residues in the CDR3. Germline CDR1 and CDR2: LNHDA and SQIVND (reference sequence). With 5 bases removed from V and 6 bases from J, the gap between germline ends came to 11 bases. CDR3 protein: CASSSQGAQPQHF. The CDR3, as DNA: TGTGCCAGTAGTTCACAGGGAGCTCAGCCCCAGCATTTT.

This clone was detected only once. This chain joins TRBV14 and TRBJ1-2; 9 bases align to TRBD1. After removal of 4 bases from V and 8 bases from J, the junction contained 17 bases not matched to a gene. Germline V CDR1 and CDR2: SGHDN, FVKESK. CDR3 length equals 17 residues. CDR3 bases: TGTGCCAGCAGCCCGCGCGGTACTCTACAGGGGGCTATCGGCTACACCTTC. Its translation is CASSPRGTLQGAIGYTF.

This chain links TRBV7-3 with TRBJ2-1, with D maybe TRBD1 (6 bases). This CDR3 has 14 residues. Germline V gene data show CDR1 as SGHTA and CDR2 as FQGTGA. Between the trimmed V and J ends, which lost 6 bases and 4 bases, there was a span of 13 bases. The CDR3 region has the DNA TGTGCCAGCAGTGCGGTGGGGGCTTACAATGAGCAGTTCTTC. Encoded protein: CASSAVGAYNEQFF. Variable domain in full (rest from reference TRBV7-3 and TRBJ2-1): GAGVSQTPSNKVTEKGKYVELRCDPISGHTALYWYRQSLGQGPEFLIYFQGTGAADDSGLPNDRFFAVRPEGSVSTLKIQRTERGDSAVYLCASSAVGAYNEQFFGPGTRLTVL.

The chain links TRBV4-2 to TRBJ2-1; D gene ambiguous. With 0 bases removed from V and 4 bases from J, the gap between germline ends came to 4 bases. The CDR3 sequence is 13 residues long. The germline V gene has CDR1 LGHNA and CDR2 YNFKEQ. CDR3 sequence: CASSQETYNEQFF. The CDR3 nucleotides are TGTGCCAGCAGCCAAGAAACTTACAATGAGCAGTTCTTC.

This chain links TRBV5-6 with TRBJ2-3; 14 nucleotides match TRBD2. This CDR3 spans 14 amino acids. Trimming cost V 7 bases and J 4 bases; bases outside gene matches: 2. Germline CDR1 SGHDT, CDR2 YYEEEE. The CDR3 reads CASWGLAGADTQYF. The CDR3 DNA is TGTGCCAGCTGGGGACTAGCGGGAGCAGATACGCAGTATTTT.

This chain links TRBV6-1 with TRBJ1-1; tentative D call: TRBD1 (5 bases). This CDR3 spans 13 amino acids. Trimming removed 6 bases from V and 1 base from J, with 9 bases in between. CDR1 and CDR2 from the germline V gene are MNHNS and SASEGT. CDR3 loop: CASRWGRNTEAFF. CDR3 in DNA: TGTGCCAGCAGATGGGGCCGGAACACTGAAGCTTTCTTT.

This sequence joins TRBV7-2 and TRBJ1-2; D is possibly TRBD1 (6 bases). CDR3 length: 15 amino acids. CDR1 is SGHTA, CDR2 FQGNSA, per germline. With 0 bases removed from V and 2 bases from J, the gap between germline ends came to 10 bases. CDR3 bases: TGTGCCAGCAGCTTAGCCGGACAGCGAAACTATGGCTACACCTTC. As protein: CASSLAGQRNYGYTF.

This chain uses TRBV18 with TRBJ2-1, with D perhaps TRBD1 (5 bases). Germline V CDR1 and CDR2: KGHSH, LQKENI. The ends were cut back, 3 bases at V and 4 bases at J, with 10 bases in the middle. The CDR3 spans 14 residues. The DNA for the CDR3 is TGTGCCAGCTCACCCACCCGACAGTACAATGAGCAGTTCTTC. Protein: CASSPTRQYNEQFF.

The V call is TRBV27, the J call TRBJ1-6, with 7 bases identical to TRBD1. Germline-derived CDR1 and CDR2 are MNHEY and SMNVEV (reference sequence). This CDR3 contains 14 residues. J lost 10 bases, V lost 6 bases, and 9 bases had no gene match. In DNA form, the CDR3 reads TGTGCCAGCAGATCCGACAGGGTTGAATCACCCCTCCACTTT. Amino acids: CASRSDRVESPLHF.

This clone was seen a single time. The chain has TRBV9 and TRBJ2-3; TRBD2 matches at 7 bases. Looked up from germline, CDR1 is SGDLS and CDR2 is YYNGEE. CDR3 length: 15 amino acids. The V gene end was trimmed by 1 base and the J gene end by 5 bases; junction bases not matched to a gene: 7. This CDR3 is CASSVNGGSEDTQYF. The CDR3 nucleotides are TGTGCCAGCAGCGTAAATGGCGGGAGCGAAGATACGCAGTATTTT.

The chain recombines TRBV5-1 with TRBJ2-1; 9 positions agree with TRBD1. V lost 0 bases, J lost 5 bases, and 9 bases stayed unmatched. The V gene's germline CDR1 is SGHRS and CDR2 YFSETQ. CDR3 length: 17 residues. In DNA form, the CDR3 reads TGCGCCAGCAGCTTGGCCGCTGGGACAGGGACTAACAATGAGCAGTTCTTC. Translation: CASSLAAGTGTNNEQFF.

This clone appeared a single time. The chain couples TRBV18 to TRBJ1-2; D is ambiguous. V lost 4 bases and J 4 bases, leaving 13 bases between the germline ends. The CDR3 has 14 amino acids. Looked up from germline, CDR1 is KGHSH and CDR2 is LQKENI. The chain's CDR3 is CASSRDNSLYGYTF. CDR3 nucleotide sequence: TGTGCCAGCTCACGTGATAACAGCCTCTATGGCTACACCTTC.

The rearrangement links TRBV28 to TRBJ2-2; TRBD1 matches at 9 bases. J lost 6 bases, V lost 4 bases, and 9 bases had no gene match. The CDR3 totals 16 residues. Germline CDR1 and CDR2: MDHEN and SYDVKM. The CDR3 loop is CASSSPGQGAAGELFF. DNA for the CDR3: TGTGCCAGCAGTTCCCCGGGACAGGGCGCGGCCGGGGAGCTGTTTTTT.

The chain couples TRBV27 to TRBJ2-7; maybe TRBD2 (6 bases). The CDR3 is 15 amino acids. Per germline, CDR1 MNHEY and CDR2 SMNVEV (reference sequence). The V end was cut by 0 bases, the J end by 3 bases, with 12 bases between. The CDR3 nucleotides read TGTGCCAGCAGTTTATCTTCGGGGGAAGGCTACGAGCAGTACTTC. Its translation: CASSLSSGEGYEQYF.

The chain uses TRBV19 and TRBJ1-2, with 10 bases matching TRBD1. This CDR3 has 15 residues. The V gene's germline CDR1 is LNHDA and CDR2 SQIVND (reference sequence). After removal of 10 bases from V and 4 bases from J, the junction contained 12 bases not matched to a gene. The CDR3 coding sequence is TGTGCCACCTACGACAGGGGGCGAGCTGGCTATGGCTACACCTTC. Its translation: CATYDRGRAGYGYTF.

This clone was recorded once. The chain employs TRBV5-1 and TRBJ2-4; 7 positions match TRBD1. The V gene's germline CDR1 is SGHRS and CDR2 YFSETQ. The CDR3 is made up of 17 amino acids. J was trimmed by 4 bases and V by 0 bases; bases with no gene match: 10. The CDR3 here is CASSLATGALKKNIQYF. In DNA form, the CDR3 reads TGCGCCAGCAGCTTGGCAACAGGGGCCCTAAAAAAAAACATTCAGTACTTC.

This chain joins TRBV18 and TRBJ1-5, with D perhaps matching TRBD1 (6 bases). Germline V gene sequence: CDR1 KGHSH, CDR2 LQKENI. V was pared by 6 bases and J by 5 bases, with 17 bases between. This CDR3 contains 15 residues. This chain's CDR3 is CASSLTGHPYQPQHF. The CDR3 DNA reads as TGTGCCAGCTCCCTGACAGGCCATCCCTATCAGCCCCAGCATTTT.

The genes are TRBV15 and TRBJ2-5, with 8 bases fitting TRBD2. The germline CDR1 and CDR2 sequences are LNHNV and YYDKDF (reference sequence). V lost 1 base and J lost 0; bases outside the gene matches: 1. The CDR3 covers 15 residues. This CDR3 reads CATSRGGRYQETQYF. The DNA of the CDR3 is TGTGCCACCAGCAGAGGCGGGAGGTACCAAGAGACCCAGTACTTC.

The V and J genes are TRBV5-6 and TRBJ2-1; 9 bases line up with TRBD1. The CDR3 runs 15 residues. The V segment lost 2 bases and the J segment 6 bases; nucleotides outside the gene matches: 6. Germline V lookup: CDR1 SGHDT, CDR2 YYEEEE. This CDR3 reads CASSLGTGQGNEQFF. The CDR3 DNA sequence: TGTGCCAGCAGCTTAGGAACGGGACAGGGCAATGAGCAGTTCTTC.

The rearrangement links TRBV9 to TRBJ2-3; TRBD1 might be the D (6 bases). The length of the CDR3 is 15 residues. The germline V gene has CDR1 SGDLS and CDR2 YYNGEE. V lost 1 base and J lost 7, with 16 bases in between. Here the CDR3 DNA reads TGTGCCAGCAGCGTATTGGGGCAGGGGTTAAATACGCAGTATTTT. It encodes CASSVLGQGLNTQYF.

This sequence joins TRBV7-2 and TRBJ2-1; possible D gene TRBD2, 5 bases. Germline V gives CDR1 SGHTA, CDR2 FQGNSA. Between the trimmed V and J ends, which lost 5 bases and 9 bases, there was a span of 11 bases. The CDR3 totals 12 residues. The CDR3 sequence is CASSHTSGEQFF. The CDR3 DNA reads as TGTGCCAGCAGCCATACTAGTGGTGAGCAGTTCTTC. Based on the CDR3 plus reference TRBV7-2 and TRBJ2-1, the full variable domain is GAGVSQSPSNKVTEKGKDVELRCDPISGHTALYWYRQSLGQGLEFLIYFQGNSAPDKSGLPSDRFSAERTGGSVSTLTIQRTQQEDSAVYLCASSHTSGEQFFGPGTRLTVL.